This T cell receptor beta chain appears in the sequencing data of a study of blood T cell repertoires in COVID-19. Study summary: Donors in the United States, Italy and Spain gave samples during acute or convalescent COVID-19.

The J segment lost 5 bases and the V segment lost 6 bases, leaving 10 bases of the junction unmatched. Per the germline V gene, CDR1 is MNHEY and CDR2 is SMNVEV (reference sequence). The CDR3 has 15 residues. Method: immunoSEQ multiplex PCR; TCRdb's copy keeps in-frame clones and lacks some. The sample has approximately 170,000 clones, about 85% seen once. The Seattle patients, enrolled during active infection, were followed longitudinally. The chain links TRBV27 to TRBJ2-5, with 9 nucleotides matching TRBD2. The sample consisted of peripheral blood. The source of this sequence is a woman at least 80 years old with COVID-19, enrolled during active disease. The CDR3 loop reads CASRPSGIRGETQYF. Written as DNA, the CDR3 is TGTGCCAGCAGGCCTAGCGGGATTCGGGGGGAGACCCAGTACTTC.